This entry lists 32 T cell receptor beta chains sequenced from one sample in a study of blood T cell repertoires in COVID-19. TCRdb's table, derived via immunoSEQ multiplex PCR, lists solely in-frame clones and lacks some. The sample records about 200,000 clones, 65% to 85% being singletons. The sample consisted of PBMCs or T cells enriched from blood (not recorded which). These receptors originate from a man aged 40-55 years who had recovered from COVID-19.

The chain carries TRBV20-1 and TRBJ2-5; D may be TRBD2 (6 bases). This CDR3 has 15 residues. The V gene's germline CDR1 is DFQATT and CDR2 SNEGSKA (reference sequence). Trimming shortened V by 3 bases and J by 3 bases, and 17 bases separated the two germline ends. CDR3 DNA: TGCAGTGCTAGTACCGGGGGAGTAGAGAAAGAGACCCAGTACTTC. Residues: CSASTGGVEKETQYF.

The chain couples TRBV5-6 to TRBJ1-1; D is undetermined. Between the trimmed V and J ends, which lost 0 bases and 0 bases, there was a span of 12 bases. Germline V gives CDR1 SGHDT, CDR2 YYEEEE. This CDR3 contains 16 residues. CDR3 sequence (DNA): TGTGCCAGCAGCTTGGATGTGGCGAGGATGAACACTGAAGCTTTCTTT. It specifies CASSLDVARMNTEAFF.

This clone was recorded only once. The chain combines TRBV6-5 with TRBJ2-1; D is perhaps TRBD1 (8 bases). The CDR3 is 15 residues long. Per germline, CDR1 MNHEY and CDR2 SVGAGI. V was shortened by 4 bases and J by 4 bases, with 14 bases between the two germline ends. The CDR3: CASSSGQGLYNEQFF. Written as DNA, the CDR3 is TGTGCCAGCAGTTCAGGACAGGGACTATACAATGAGCAGTTCTTC.

The rearrangement uses TRBV5-1 and TRBJ2-3; no clear D gene. The germline CDR1 and CDR2 sequences are SGHRS and YFSETQ. V was shortened by 2 bases and J by 2 bases, with 27 bases between the two germline ends. CDR3 length equals 20 residues. The CDR3 bases are TGCGCCAGCAGCTTTTCGAATGACTCGGTCTCCCGACTTCTCACAGATACGCAGTATTTT. Its translation is CASSFSNDSVSRLLTDTQYF.

The rearrangement joins TRBV7-9 to TRBJ1-1; TRBD1 might be the D (5 bases). The V gene lost 4 bases and the J gene lost 3 bases, with 9 bases spanning the gap. Germline V gene sequence: CDR1 SEHNR, CDR2 FQNEAQ (reference sequence). The CDR3 loop spans 13 amino acids. CDR3 in DNA: TGTGCCAGCAGCTGGGGGGAGGACACTGAAGCTTTCTTT. It specifies CASSWGEDTEAFF. Together with reference TRBV7-9 and TRBJ1-1, the CDR3 gives the full variable domain: DTGVSQNPRHKITKRGQNVTFRCDPISEHNRLYWYRQTLGQGPEFLTYFQNEAQLEKSRLLSDRFSAERPKGSFSTLEIQRTEQGDSAMYLCASSWGEDTEAFFGQGTRLTVV.

This rearrangement joins TRBV7-8 to TRBJ1-5, with D uncertain. Trimming removed 0 bases at V and 6 bases at J, with 6 bases between. Germline loops: CDR1 SGHVS, CDR2 FQNEAQ. The CDR3 has 13 residues. CDR3: CASSLAFGQPQHF. The CDR3 DNA follows: TGTGCCAGCAGCTTAGCCTTCGGTCAGCCCCAGCATTTT.

This chain uses TRBV18 with TRBJ2-3, with 10 positions matching TRBD2. Germline V gene data show CDR1 as KGHSH and CDR2 as LQKENI. CDR3 length: 17 residues. V dropped 3 bases and J dropped 2; count of bases not matched to a gene: 8. For the CDR3, the DNA is TGTGCCAGCTCACCGAGGAGCGGGGGGGCAGTCACAGATACGCAGTATTTT. Residues: CASSPRSGGAVTDTQYF.

The chain uses TRBV18 and TRBJ1-2; D is unresolved. The germline V gene encodes CDR1 KGHSH and CDR2 LQKENI. Trimming removed 0 bases at V and 3 bases at J, with 11 bases between. The CDR3 is 15 residues long. The CDR3 DNA reads as TGTGCCAGCTCACCACCCACAGCTTTTCACTATGGCTACACCTTC. Its protein product is CASSPPTAFHYGYTF.

The table lists this clone with a few counts. V and J are TRBV7-2 and TRBJ2-5; the D gene is possibly TRBD2 (6 bases). Trimming removed 5 bases from V and 4 bases from J, with 14 bases in between. This CDR3 region has 14 residues. In germline, CDR1 is SGHTA, CDR2 FQGNSA. This CDR3 is CASSKGGTSETQYF. In DNA, the CDR3 is TGTGCCAGCAGCAAAGGAGGGACTTCAGAGACCCAGTACTTC.

The V and J genes are TRBV3-1 (or the pseudogene TRBV3-2) and TRBJ2-7, with D possibly matching TRBD2 (5 bases). Germline CDR1 reads LGHDT; CDR2 reads YNNKEL (reference sequence). V shed 6 bases and J shed 6 bases, with 15 bases lying between them. The CDR3 runs 13 residues. CDR3 sequence: CASRVGIGGEQYF. CDR3 DNA: TGTGCCAGCAGGGTGGGAATAGGAGGCGAGCAGTACTTC.

The chain combines TRBV30 with TRBJ1-2, with D unclear. Trimming removed 0 bases from V and 3 bases from J, with 17 bases in between. This CDR3 contains 16 residues. CDR1 and CDR2 (germline): GTSNPN, SVGIG (reference sequence). The CDR3 reads CAWSVFVWQRDYGYTF. The DNA of the CDR3 is TGTGCCTGGAGTGTATTTGTTTGGCAGCGAGACTATGGCTACACCTTC.

V and J are TRBV28 and TRBJ2-3; 8 nucleotides agree with TRBD2. The germline gives CDR1 MDHEN, CDR2 SYDVKM. The V segment lost 7 bases and the J segment 1 base; nucleotides outside the gene matches: 4. The CDR3 runs 14 residues. CDR3: CASIKTSGTDTQYF. The CDR3 DNA reads TGTGCCAGCATCAAGACTAGCGGCACAGATACGCAGTATTTT. The full variable domain, with the rest looked up from reference TRBV28 and TRBJ2-3, is DVKVTQSSRYLVKRTGEKVFLECVQDMDHENMFWYRQDPGLGLRLIYFSYDVKMKEKGDIPEGYSVSREKKERFSLILESASTNQTSMYLCASIKTSGTDTQYFGPGTRLTVL.

The rearrangement joins TRBV7-2 to TRBJ2-2; the D is unclear. The germline V gene has CDR1 SGHTA and CDR2 FQGNSA. V lost 3 bases and J 7 bases, leaving 12 bases between the germline ends. The CDR3 is made up of 14 amino acids. The CDR3 region is CASSFGSDGGELFF. DNA for the CDR3: TGTGCCAGCAGCTTCGGCAGCGACGGCGGGGAGCTGTTTTTT.

This clone was detected a few times. This chain links TRBV29-1 with TRBJ1-1; D is unresolved. V lost 7 bases and J lost 1, with 16 bases in between. Germline loops: CDR1 SQVTM, CDR2 ANQGSEA. The CDR3 extends over 14 amino acids. CDR3 sequence reads: CSARSLERNTEAFF. The CDR3 DNA follows: TGCAGCGCGAGATCGCTGGAGAGGAACACTGAAGCTTTCTTT.

This clone occurred a few times. The V gene is TRBV14, the J gene TRBJ1-1; TRBD1 is a possible D gene (5 bases). Per germline, CDR1 SGHDN and CDR2 FVKESK. Trimming took 3 bases from V and 4 from J, leaving 12 bases between them. The CDR3 runs to 14 residues. CDR3 region: CASSQSRGGTEAFF. In DNA, the CDR3 is TGTGCCAGCAGCCAGTCTAGGGGTGGCACTGAAGCTTTCTTT.

This clone came up a few times. The CDR3 region is CASQTGLNTEAFF. Here the CDR3 DNA reads TGTGCCAGCCAAACGGGTTTGAACACTGAAGCTTTCTTT. The V call is TRBV14, the J call TRBJ1-1; D gene uncertain. Germline V gives CDR1 SGHDN, CDR2 FVKESK. This CDR3 is built from 13 residues. V lost 8 bases and J 0 bases, leaving 10 bases between the germline ends.

Remarks on this clone: The germline gene is not matched at one end of the junction; a read error may be the cause. This chain uses TRBV6-4 with TRBJ2-2; 9 nucleotides match TRBD1. In germline, CDR1 is MRHNA, CDR2 SNTAGT. This CDR3 contains 15 residues. The CDR3 is CASSEQGAKTGELFF. CDR3 DNA sequence: TGTGCCAGCAGTGAACAGGGGGCGAAGACCGGGGAGCTGTTTTTT.

This chain connects TRBV4-1 to TRBJ1-1; D is possibly TRBD1 (5 bases). Germline CDR1 reads MGHRA; CDR2 reads YSYEKL. Trimming stripped 1 base from V and 1 base from J, with 13 bases between. The CDR3 spans 16 residues. The CDR3 coding sequence is TGCGCCAGCAGCCAAGCCCCACGAGACAGGAACACTGAAGCTTTCTTT. Residues: CASSQAPRDRNTEAFF.

On this clone: Within the sample, other DNA sequences also encode this same CDR3. This chain joins TRBV4-3 and TRBJ2-3; D is possibly TRBD2 (5 bases). Trimming took 1 base from V and 3 from J, leaving 5 bases between them. Germline V gene sequence: CDR1 LGHNA, CDR2 YSLEER. The CDR3 totals 13 residues. CDR3 DNA sequence: TGCGCCAGCAGCCAAGCGGGGACAGATACGCAGTATTTT. Protein: CASSQAGTDTQYF.

The rearrangement joins TRBV5-1 to TRBJ2-7; no firm D call. This CDR3 contains 15 residues. Germline lookup yields CDR1 SGHRS and CDR2 YFSETQ. V shed 0 bases and J shed 7 bases, with 17 bases lying between them. CDR3 amino acids: CASSLGPSTKLEQYF. CDR3 bases: TGCGCCAGCAGCTTGGGGCCCTCCACTAAACTAGAGCAGTACTTC.

The chain carries TRBV4-1 and TRBJ1-5; D gene ambiguous. CDR1 MGHRA and CDR2 YSYEKL come from the germline V gene. CDR3 length: 18 amino acids. V shed 1 base and J shed 0 bases, with 16 bases lying between them. CDR3 in DNA: TGCGCCAGCAGCCAAGGGTCTGGCCGAGGGTTTAGCAATCAGCCCCAGCATTTT. Its translation is CASSQGSGRGFSNQPQHF.

V usage is TRBV6-2 or TRBV6-3 and J usage is TRBJ2-7; 14 nucleotides line up with TRBD2. V dropped 5 bases and J dropped 0; count of bases not matched to a gene: 9. Germline V gene lookup returns CDR1 MNHEY and CDR2 SVGEGT. The CDR3 has 18 amino acids. Here the CDR3 DNA reads TGTGCCAGCAGTGACGGACTAGCGGGGGGCTTTAACTCCTACGAGCAGTACTTC. Protein sequence: CASSDGLAGGFNSYEQYF.

The chain recombines TRBV5-6 with TRBJ1-4; TRBD1 aligns across 8 bases. Germline CDR1 and CDR2: SGHDT and YYEEEE. The CDR3 extends over 17 amino acids. Germline trimming cut 4 bases from V and 6 bases from J; bases unmatched to any gene: 14. DNA for the CDR3: TGTGCCAGCAGCCTACGCTTAGGACAGGGTTTGTATGAAAAACTGTTTTTT. This codes for CASSLRLGQGLYEKLFF.

The CDR3 DNA reads as TGTGCCAGTAGTACCCCGGTGGCGACAGGGGCCGGGGAGCTGTTTTTT. Amino acids: CASSTPVATGAGELFF. This rearrangement joins TRBV19 to TRBJ2-2; 8 bases map to TRBD1. Germline CDR1 LNHDA, CDR2 SQIVND (reference sequence). CDR3 size: 16 residues. With 4 bases clipped from V and 6 bases from J, the junction kept 10 bases outside the gene matches.

V gene TRBV30 combines with J gene TRBJ1-2; the D gene is possibly TRBD1 (5 bases). Germline values: CDR1 GTSNPN, CDR2 SVGIG (reference sequence). V was trimmed by 7 bases and J by 4 bases, leaving 22 bases between them. The CDR3 spans 15 residues. As DNA, the CDR3 is TGTGCCTCATGGGAGGACACATTCTTCTCCTATGGCTACACCTTC. Residues: CASWEDTFFSYGYTF. The full variable domain, with the rest looked up from reference TRBV30 and TRBJ1-2, is SQTIHQWPATLVQPVGSPLSLECTVEGTSNPNLYWYRQAAGRGLQLLFYSVGIGQISSEVPQNLSASRPQDRQFILSSKKLLLSDSGFYLCASWEDTFFSYGYTFGSGTRLTVV.

This sequence joins TRBV11-2 and TRBJ1-4; unclear D gene. Trimming shortened V by 3 bases and J by 8 bases, and 16 bases separated the two germline ends. The CDR3 contains 15 residues. CDR1 and CDR2 from the germline V gene are SGHAT and FQNNGV. The CDR3, as DNA: TGTGCCAGCAGCTTGACGGGGAGGGTGGGAGAAAAACTGTTTTTT. The encoded protein is CASSLTGRVGEKLFF.

The chain uses TRBV20-1 and TRBJ1-1, with D uncertain. CDR1 and CDR2 from the germline V gene are DFQATT and SNEGSKA (reference sequence). Trimming stripped 1 base from V and 6 bases from J, with 6 bases between. The CDR3 is 11 residues long. CDR3: CSARVEPEAFF. The CDR3 nucleotides are TGCAGTGCTAGAGTTGAGCCTGAAGCTTTCTTT.

This clone was observed once. The V gene is TRBV3-1 (or the pseudogene TRBV3-2), the J gene TRBJ2-7, with 11 bases that match TRBD1. Looked up from germline, CDR1 is LGHDT and CDR2 is YNNKEL (reference sequence). This CDR3 has 18 amino acids. Trimming at V came to 3 bases and at J to 1 base, leaving 11 bases not matched to a gene. In DNA form, the CDR3 reads TGTGCCAGCAGCCAGCCAACTACTGGGGACAGGGGGTCCTACGAGCAGTACTTC. Its translation is CASSQPTTGDRGSYEQYF.

V usage is TRBV5-6 and J usage is TRBJ1-1; D possibly corresponds to TRBD1 (5 bases). Germline CDR1 and CDR2: SGHDT and YYEEEE. Trimming left V 5 bases short and J 5 bases short, with 13 bases between. CDR3 length equals 13 residues. CDR3 protein: CASRTWGGTEAFF. DNA for the CDR3: TGTGCCAGCAGAACCTGGGGGGGTACTGAAGCTTTCTTT.

This clone was recorded once. V gene TRBV6-2 or TRBV6-3 combines with J gene TRBJ1-5; D may be TRBD1 (6 bases). Germline V gene lookup returns CDR1 MNHEY and CDR2 SVGEGT. The CDR3 totals 15 residues. V was shortened by 0 bases and J by 2 bases, with 8 bases between the two germline ends. The DNA of the CDR3 is TGTGCCAGCAGTTACTCGCGGACAGGCAATCAGCCCCAGCATTTT. Translated: CASSYSRTGNQPQHF.

The chain joins TRBV11-2 to TRBJ1-1; D unclear. From germline, CDR1 is SGHAT and CDR2 FQNNGV. The CDR3 is made up of 18 amino acids. Trimming took off 1 base at V and 1 base at J, with 19 bases between the two ends. The CDR3, as DNA: TGTGCCAGCAGCTTAGCAAGTGTCTTGGTTATGAGGAACACTGAAGCTTTCTTT. Residues: CASSLASVLVMRNTEAFF.

This chain connects TRBV21-1 to TRBJ2-3; TRBD2, the table's D call, lacks a check against the DNA. TRBV21-1 is deemed a pseudogene. The CDR3 totals 16 residues. CDR3 in amino acids: CASKKMTSVSTDTQYF. The CDR3 DNA sequence: TGTGCCAGCAAAAAAATGACTAGCGTGAGCACAGATACGCAGTATTTT.